The 32 T cell receptor beta chains below all came from one sample that was sequenced in a study of T cells in Graves' hyperthyroidism and ophthalmopathy. It was RNA transcripts that yielded the amplified TCR beta CDR3 regions. RT-PCR in the first round (using the HTBI primer set) targeted the TCR CDR3. One entry per CDR3 protein results from TCRdb running MiXCR on the multiplex PCR reads. This table holds more than 75,000 distinct CDR3 sequences, about half found once. Sequenced: blood. The source is a woman aged 40 to 50 with Graves' hyperthyroidism.

The chain combines TRBV7-2 with TRBJ1-1, with D tentatively TRBD1 (5 bases). The CDR3 has 14 residues. V shed 6 bases and J shed 1 base, with 12 bases lying between them. CDR1 SGHTA and CDR2 FQGNSA come from the germline V gene. The CDR3 nucleotides are TGTGCCAGCAGTCCCATAAGGGGGAACACTGAAGCTTTCTTT. Its protein is CASSPIRGNTEAFF. The full variable domain, completed using reference TRBV7-2 and TRBJ1-1, is GAGVSQSPSNKVTEKGKDVELRCDPISGHTALYWYRQSLGQGLEFLIYFQGNSAPDKSGLPSDRFSAERTGGSVSTLTIQRTQQEDSAVYLCASSPIRGNTEAFFGQGTRLTVV.

For this clonotype: A junction end diverges from the germline sequence, so it may reflect a read error. This chain joins TRBV7-9 and TRBJ1-1; D gene ambiguous. Germline CDR1 is SEHNR and CDR2 is FQNEAQ (reference sequence). CDR3 length equals 16 residues. The CDR3 sequence is CASSSLPQRMNTEAFF. The CDR3 DNA sequence: TGTGCCAGCAGCTCTCTACCACAGAGGATGAACACTGAGGCTTTCTTT.

V usage is TRBV5-5 and J usage is TRBJ2-5, with D uncertain. V lost 3 bases to trimming and J lost 4 bases, with 19 bases between them. This CDR3 has 16 residues. Germline V gene lookup returns CDR1 SGHKS and CDR2 YYEKEE (reference sequence). The DNA for the CDR3 is TGTGCCAGCAGCTCGCCATTCGACGCCCTGCGAGAGACCCAGTACTTC. Translated, it gives CASSSPFDALRETQYF. Variable domain in full (rest from reference TRBV5-5 and TRBJ2-5): DAGVTQSPTHLIKTRGQQVTLRCSPISGHKSVSWYQQVLGQGPQFIFQYYEKEERGRGNFPDRFSARQFPNYSSELNVNALLLGDSALYLCASSSPFDALRETQYFGPGTRLLVL.

This clonotype was recorded many times. The rearrangement joins TRBV3-1 to TRBJ1-5; D is unresolved. V was pared by 2 bases and J by 9 bases, with 8 bases between. CDR1 is LGHDT and CDR2 is YNNKEL in the germline V gene (reference sequence). CDR3 length equals 12 residues. The CDR3 region is CASSQWSGPQHF. CDR3 DNA sequence: TGTGCCAGCAGCCAATGGTCGGGGCCCCAGCATTTT. Full variable domain (missing parts from reference TRBV3-1 and TRBJ1-5): DTAVSQTPKYLVTQMGNDKSIKCEQNLGHDTMYWYKQDSKKFLKIMFSYNNKELIINETVPNRFSPKSPDKAHLNLHINSLELGDSAVYFCASSQWSGPQHFGDGTRLSIL.

This clonotype turned up a few times. This chain joins TRBV10-1 and TRBJ1-3; D may be TRBD1 (6 bases). Trimming took 3 bases from V and 1 from J, leaving 7 bases between them. This CDR3 is 14 amino acids long. CDR1 WNHNN and CDR2 SYGVQD come from the germline V gene (reference sequence). CDR3: CASSEGGSGNTIYF. DNA for the CDR3: TGCGCCAGCAGTGAAGGGGGATCTGGAAACACCATATATTTT.

J is TRBJ2-2 and V is TRBV2; TRBD1 aligns across 7 bases. V trimming: 7 bases; J trimming: 14 bases; junction bases outside the gene matches: 7. The CDR3 sequence is 11 residues long. CDR1 is SNHLY and CDR2 is FYNNEI in the germline V gene. The CDR3 loop reads CASKGAGGLFF. CDR3 nucleotide sequence: TGTGCCAGCAAAGGGGCAGGGGGTCTGTTTTTT.

As regards this clonotype: This clone may be a read error of a much larger clone one base away. This chain links TRBV20-1 with TRBJ2-7, with D unresolved. CDR3 length: 12 residues. The germline V gene encodes CDR1 DFQATT and CDR2 SNEGSKA (reference sequence). The CDR3 loop is CSATFKTYERYF. As DNA, the CDR3 is TGCAGCGCGACCTTTAAGACCTACGAGCGGTACTTC.

The table lists this clonotype with many counts. The CDR3 bases are TGTGCCAGCAGCTCGGGACTAGCTGAATCTGAGACCCAGTACTTC. This translates into CASSSGLAESETQYF. The rearrangement uses TRBV7-2 and TRBJ2-5, with 9 bases lining up with TRBD2. The length of the CDR3 is 15 residues. Looked up from germline, CDR1 is SGHTA and CDR2 is FQGNSA. The V and J ends lost 4 bases and 5 bases, in that order; junction bases with no gene match: 8.

On this clonotype: A junction boundary mismatches the germline segment, possibly from a read error. The rearrangement joins TRBV6-5 to TRBJ2-3; TRBD2 agrees at 7 bases. Germline V gene data show CDR1 as MNHEY and CDR2 as SVGAGI. CDR3 length: 12 amino acids. The CDR3 loop is CASSLAGDTRYF. The CDR3 nucleotides read TGTGCCAGCAGTTTAGCGGGTGATACGCGGTATTTT.

This chain connects TRBV2 to TRBJ1-6; D gene unclear. With 10 bases removed from V and 10 bases from J, the gap between germline ends came to 20 bases. The germline CDR1 and CDR2 sequences are SNHLY and FYNNEI. CDR3 length: 14 residues. Here the CDR3 DNA reads TGTGCCACCAGCAGACCAATGGATTTCTCACCCCTCCACTTT. Its translation: CATSRPMDFSPLHF.

In this sample, this clonotype turned up many times. The CDR3 DNA sequence: TGTGCCATCAGGGGGACAGGGGCCATAGGGGAAAAACTGTTTTTT. It yields the protein CAIRGTGAIGEKLFF. The chain is built from TRBV10-3 and TRBJ1-4, with 10 nucleotides matching TRBD1. The CDR3 covers 15 residues. V gave up 6 bases and J gave up 8 bases; unmatched junction bases: 9. Germline V CDR1 and CDR2: ENHRY, SYGVKD.

The chain employs TRBV10-3 and TRBJ1-2; tentative D call: TRBD1 (5 bases). CDR1 ENHRY and CDR2 SYGVKD come from the germline V gene. The CDR3 is made up of 13 amino acids. The V gene lost 11 bases and the J gene lost 4 bases, with 17 bases spanning the gap. CDR3 amino acids: CAATSGDLYGYTF. The CDR3 DNA reads TGTGCCGCCACATCGGGGGACCTCTATGGCTACACCTTC.

As to this clonotype: A read error may account for a junction end that differs from germline. The chain recombines TRBV9 with TRBJ2-2, with D possibly being TRBD1 or TRBD2 (6 bases each). This CDR3 comprises 15 residues. CDR1 SGDLS and CDR2 YYNGEE come from the germline V gene. This CDR3 is CASSVGGGYTGELVF. Written as DNA, the CDR3 is TGTGCCAGCAGCGTCGGAGGGGGTTACACCGGGGAGCTGGTTTTT.

This clonotype has ten or more counts. The gene calls are TRBV5-1 and TRBJ2-7; 9 bases agree with TRBD1. Germline V lookup: CDR1 SGHRS, CDR2 YFSETQ. The CDR3 sequence is 17 residues long. Germline trimming cut 3 bases from V and 2 bases from J; bases unmatched to any gene: 12. The CDR3 reads CASSYNPRGTGTYEQYF. CDR3 DNA sequence: TGCGCCAGCAGCTACAACCCCCGCGGGACAGGGACCTACGAGCAGTACTTC.

This clonotype was detected ten times or more. The genes are TRBV7-2 and TRBJ1-1; the match to TRBD1 covers 8 bases. CDR1 is SGHTA, CDR2 FQGNSA, per germline. V shed 4 bases and J 2 bases; nucleotides not matched to a gene: 9. The CDR3 length is 16 residues. CDR3 nucleotides: TGTGCCAGCAGCTCTAACCCGGGACAGGCTAACACTGAAGCTTTCTTT. Translating it yields CASSSNPGQANTEAFF. Together with reference TRBV7-2 and TRBJ1-1, the CDR3 gives the full variable domain: GAGVSQSPSNKVTEKGKDVELRCDPISGHTALYWYRQSLGQGLEFLIYFQGNSAPDKSGLPSDRFSAERTGGSVSTLTIQRTQQEDSAVYLCASSSNPGQANTEAFFGQGTRLTVV.

The chain joins TRBV20-1 to TRBJ2-7; TRBD1 agrees at 12 bases. CDR1 is DFQATT, CDR2 SNEGSKA, per germline (reference sequence). This CDR3 is 16 amino acids long. V was clipped by 0 bases and J by 3 bases; unmatched bases: 6. The CDR3 DNA is TGCAGTGCTAGAGATCCGGGACAGGGGGCGGGCTACGAGCAGTACTTC. Its protein product is CSARDPGQGAGYEQYF.

This chain uses TRBV29-1 with TRBJ2-5; 8 bases match TRBD2. Germline lookup yields CDR1 SQVTM and CDR2 ANQGSEA. V trimming: 7 bases; J trimming: 2 bases; junction bases outside the gene matches: 3. The CDR3 runs to 12 residues. CDR3 sequence: CSGLARQETQYF. CDR3 DNA: TGCAGCGGACTAGCGCGACAAGAGACCCAGTACTTC.

The J gene is TRBJ2-5, the V gene TRBV2; 15 nucleotides match TRBD2. After removal of 5 bases from V and 5 bases from J, the junction contained 6 bases not matched to a gene. The CDR3 totals 16 residues. Germline V lookup: CDR1 SNHLY, CDR2 FYNNEI. The CDR3 is CASSRRTSGRVETQYF. The DNA of the CDR3 is TGTGCCAGCAGTCGGAGGACTAGCGGGAGGGTGGAGACCCAGTACTTC.

This clonotype occurred many times. The CDR3 coding sequence is TGCAGCGTCGAGGGCGGTGCGGGGGACACCATATATTTT. As protein: CSVEGGAGDTIYF. V and J are TRBV29-1 and TRBJ1-3, with D perhaps matching TRBD1 (5 bases). There are 13 residues in the CDR3. With 6 bases removed from V and 8 bases from J, the gap between germline ends came to 17 bases. CDR1 SQVTM and CDR2 ANQGSEA come from the germline V gene.

Remarks on this clonotype: Given a much more abundant clone one base away, this may be a read error. The J gene is TRBJ2-2, the V gene TRBV7-2, with 11 bases that match TRBD2. Germline values: CDR1 SGHTA, CDR2 FQGNSA. The CDR3 extends over 16 amino acids. V dropped 5 bases and J dropped 6; count of bases not matched to a gene: 8. The CDR3 nucleotides read TGTGCCAGCAGCCCCCGGAATAGCGGGAGGGCCGGGGAGCTGTTTTTT. Translating gives CASSPRNSGRAGELFF.

This clonotype was observed many times. The rearrangement joins TRBV9 to TRBJ1-2, with TRBD1 as a possible D gene (5 bases). This CDR3 spans 15 amino acids. The germline V gene encodes CDR1 SGDLS and CDR2 YYNGEE. Deletions cut 0 bases from V and 2 bases from J, with 11 bases between. The CDR3 DNA is TGTGCCAGCAGCGTAGGTGGGGCAGGCAACTATGGCTACACCTTC. Amino acid sequence: CASSVGGAGNYGYTF.

This clonotype was counted a few times. The J gene is TRBJ1-5, the V gene TRBV5-1, with D maybe TRBD1 (5 bases). This CDR3 region has 13 residues. Trimming took 7 bases from V and 14 from J, leaving 22 bases between them. CDR1 SGHRS and CDR2 YFSETQ come from the germline V gene. The DNA of the CDR3 is TGCGCCAGCGGCCGGACGCCGGGGCAGTTCGAGCATTTT. It codes for CASGRTPGQFEHF. Full variable domain (missing parts from reference TRBV5-1 and TRBJ1-5): KAGVTQTPRYLIKTRGQQVTLSCSPISGHRSVSWYQQTPGQGLQFLFEYFSETQRNKGNFPGRFSGRQFSNSRSEMNVSTLELGDSALYLCASGRTPGQFEHFGDGTRLSIL.

The gene calls are TRBV29-1 and TRBJ2-5; TRBD1 agrees at 12 bases. Germline values: CDR1 SQVTM, CDR2 ANQGSEA. CDR3 length equals 15 residues. Trimming removed 5 bases from V and 1 base from J; junction bases left unmatched: 5. The CDR3 sequence: CSVPGQGAPQETQYF. Written as DNA, the CDR3 is TGCAGCGTTCCGGGACAGGGGGCGCCCCAAGAGACCCAGTACTTC.

With regard to this clonotype: Because the CDR3's place on the DNA is in doubt, the DNA is left out and the CDR3 is given as listed by TCRdb. The chain carries TRBV7-2 and TRBJ2-2. Germline V CDR1 and CDR2: SGHTA, FQGNSA. The CDR3 contains 12 residues when both ends are counted. The CDR3 region is CASSFGAGELFF.

The chain links TRBV29-1 to TRBJ1-4, with 7 bases matching TRBD1. Germline V gives CDR1 SQVTM, CDR2 ANQGSEA. The CDR3 runs 16 residues. V lost 2 bases and J lost 8; bases outside the gene matches: 14. The CDR3 region is CSVEPLSGTADEKLFF. In DNA, the CDR3 is TGCAGCGTTGAACCCCTCAGCGGGACAGCGGACGAAAAACTGTTTTTT. Looking up the rest from reference TRBV29-1 and TRBJ1-4 gives the full variable domain: SAVISQKPSRDICQRGTSLTIQCQVDSQVTMMFWYRQQPGQSLTLIATANQGSEATYESGFVIDKFPISRPNLTFSTLTVSNMSPEDSSIYLCSVEPLSGTADEKLFFGSGTQLSVL.

The genes are TRBV27 and TRBJ2-2, with D uncertain. Trimming took off 2 bases at V and 4 bases at J, with 8 bases between the two ends. Germline V gene lookup returns CDR1 MNHEY and CDR2 SMNVEV (reference sequence). The CDR3 runs to 14 residues. CDR3 protein: CASSLVGSTGELFF. CDR3 bases: TGTGCCAGCAGTTTAGTTGGTAGCACCGGGGAGCTGTTTTTT.

This clonotype was counted ten times or more. The chain joins TRBV4-1 to TRBJ1-3; D gene uncertain. The V end lost 1 base, the J end lost 3 bases, and 13 bases lay between the germline ends. Germline-derived CDR1 and CDR2 are MGHRA and YSYEKL. The length of the CDR3 is 16 residues. CDR3 nucleotides: TGCGCCAGCAGCCAAGTTTGGATGAACGGTGGAAACACCATATATTTT. The encoded protein is CASSQVWMNGGNTIYF.

Comments on this clonotype: One end of the junction varies from germline; a read error may be responsible. The gene calls are TRBV10-3 and TRBJ2-7, with D perhaps assigned TRBD1 or TRBD2 (6 bases each). Germline CDR1 ENHRY, CDR2 SYGVKD. The CDR3 length is 16 residues. CDR3 protein: CASSERAARRGCEQYF. In DNA, the CDR3 is TGTGCCAGCAGTGAAAGGGCCGCCAGGAGGGGGTGCGAGCAGTACTTC.

The CDR3: CSAVTGNQPQYF. The CDR3 nucleotides read TGCAGCGCTGTTACGGGCAATCAGCCCCAGTACTTC. The chain links TRBV29-1 to TRBJ2-5, with no clear D. The V end was cut by 7 bases, the J end by 9 bases, with 18 bases between. CDR3 length: 12 amino acids. CDR1 and CDR2 from the germline V gene are SQVTM and ANQGSEA.

The chain is built from TRBV5-4 and TRBJ2-7, with 14 bases fitting TRBD2. CDR3 length: 13 residues. With 10 bases clipped from V and 10 bases from J, the junction kept 10 bases outside the gene matches. Germline V CDR1 and CDR2: SGHNT, YYREEE (reference sequence). The chain's CDR3 is CAWSKTSGREQYF. In DNA, the CDR3 is TGTGCCTGGAGTAAGACTAGCGGGAGGGAACAGTACTTC.

The rearrangement links TRBV10-3 to TRBJ1-1, with D possibly matching TRBD1 (6 bases). CDR3 length: 14 residues. The V gene's germline CDR1 is ENHRY and CDR2 SYGVKD. Trimming pared 8 bases from V and 1 base from J, leaving 14 bases between. The CDR3 DNA is TGTGCCATCCAAGCTAACAGGGCGAACACTGAAGCTTTCTTT. Translating it yields CAIQANRANTEAFF.

This clonotype showed up many times. The rearrangement joins TRBV12-3 or TRBV12-4 to TRBJ1-2; the match to TRBD1 covers 8 bases. The V and J ends lost 7 bases and 8 bases, in that order; junction bases with no gene match: 12. This CDR3 comprises 14 residues. CDR3 protein: CASIKERTGRGYTF. The CDR3 bases are TGTGCCAGCATTAAAGAAAGGACAGGGAGGGGCTACACCTTC.